What follows are 16 T cell receptor beta chains derived from one specimen sequenced in a study of blood T cell repertoires in COVID-19. The repertoire was sequenced with immunoSEQ multiplex PCR; TCRdb's copy has only in-frame clones and lacks some. The sample records 150,000 to 200,000 clones, approximately 86% being singletons. Sequencing was done on a sample of peripheral blood. Receptors were obtained from a man in his sixties with acute or convalescent COVID-19.

The chain couples TRBV7-9 to TRBJ1-3; D gene ambiguous. The germline CDR1 and CDR2 sequences are SEHNR and FQNEAQ (reference sequence). The CDR3 runs to 19 residues. V gave up 5 bases and J gave up 3 bases, with 26 bases separating them. In nucleotides, the CDR3 is TGTGCCAGCAGCCCCTACACACCTGGGCTCTCGGCGGGTGGAAACACCATATATTTT. Translation: CASSPYTPGLSAGGNTIYF.

The chain is built from TRBV5-1 and TRBJ1-1, with D uncertain. Germline CDR1 and CDR2: SGHRS and YFSETQ. This CDR3 region has 14 residues. Trimming took 0 bases from V and 5 from J, leaving 11 bases between them. CDR3 coding DNA: TGCGCCAGCAGCTTGGGGCACCGAGGGACTGAAGCTTTCTTT. It codes for CASSLGHRGTEAFF.

This sequence joins TRBV6-1 and TRBJ1-5; no clear D gene. This CDR3 has 15 residues. V lost 3 bases and J 2 bases, leaving 11 bases between the germline ends. Germline V gene lookup returns CDR1 MNHNS and CDR2 SASEGT. The CDR3 nucleotides are TGTGCCAGCAGTGAGGGCGTTACAGGCAATCAGCCCCAGCATTTT. As protein: CASSEGVTGNQPQHF.

The genes are TRBV5-1 and TRBJ1-1; TRBD1 might be the D (5 bases). V dropped 3 bases and J dropped 4 bases, with 16 bases sitting between them. The CDR3 length is 15 residues. Germline lookup yields CDR1 SGHRS and CDR2 YFSETQ. The CDR3 DNA reads as TGCGCCAGCAGCTCCCGGGCCCCGGGGGGCACTGAAGCTTTCTTT. It yields the protein CASSSRAPGGTEAFF.

Notes on this clone: At the DNA level, this CDR3 is encoded by other sequences in the same sample as well. The chain has TRBV28 and TRBJ2-5; possible D gene TRBD1, 6 bases. The length of the CDR3 is 13 residues. The ends were cut back, 3 bases at V and 1 base at J, with 6 bases in the middle. Per germline, CDR1 MDHEN and CDR2 SYDVKM. In nucleotides, the CDR3 is TGTGCCAGCAGTTTGGGGGCCCAAGAGACCCAGTACTTC. This codes for CASSLGAQETQYF.

V gene TRBV5-6 combines with J gene TRBJ2-1; the match to TRBD1 covers 8 bases. Losses at the gene ends were 3 bases for V and 6 bases for J; bases not matched to a gene: 2. CDR3 length equals 13 residues. CDR1 is SGHDT, CDR2 YYEEEE, per germline. CDR3 protein: CASSWDRSNEQFF. The CDR3 DNA reads TGTGCCAGCAGCTGGGACAGGAGCAATGAGCAGTTCTTC.

V gene TRBV27 combines with J gene TRBJ2-3; 13 nucleotides match TRBD2. The germline gives CDR1 MNHEY, CDR2 SMNVEV (reference sequence). This CDR3 comprises 17 residues. The J segment lost 7 bases and the V segment lost 3 bases, leaving 10 bases of the junction unmatched. DNA for the CDR3: TGTGCCAGCAGTTTTTTCGGACTAGCGGGAGTACTGAATACGCAGTATTTT. Its protein product is CASSFFGLAGVLNTQYF.

The chain has TRBV5-4 and TRBJ2-3, with D possibly matching TRBD1 (6 bases). This CDR3 spans 14 amino acids. Trimming shortened V by 4 bases and J by 2 bases, and 11 bases separated the two germline ends. CDR1 is SGHNT and CDR2 is YYREEE in the germline V gene (reference sequence). The CDR3 nucleotides are TGTGCCAGCAGCACCTGGACAGACACAGATACGCAGTATTTT. It translates to CASSTWTDTDTQYF.

In this sample, this clone turned up once. The chain combines TRBV21-1 with TRBJ1-4; TRBD1, as called in the table, went unchecked against the DNA. TRBV21-1 is a pseudogene segment. The CDR3 loop spans 12 amino acids. The CDR3 DNA is TGTGCCGACACAGGGACAGCGAAGAAACTGTTTTTT. Translating it yields CADTGTAKKLFF.

The genes are TRBV2 and TRBJ1-5; D gene ambiguous. There are 14 residues in the CDR3. The germline gives CDR1 SNHLY, CDR2 FYNNEI. Trimming shortened V by 3 bases and J by 0 bases, and 6 bases separated the two germline ends. Here the CDR3 reads CASSDTYSNQPQHF. In DNA form, the CDR3 reads TGTGCCAGCAGTGACACCTATAGCAATCAGCCCCAGCATTTT.

The chain has TRBV29-1 and TRBJ1-2; unclear D gene. CDR1 and CDR2 (germline): SQVTM, ANQGSEA. V was clipped by 0 bases and J by 5 bases, with 13 bases between them. The CDR3 runs to 14 residues. CDR3 nucleotide sequence: TGCAGCGTTGAAGAGGCGGGGAAAAGTTATGGCTACACCTTC. Its translation: CSVEEAGKSYGYTF.

The chain employs TRBV7-2 and TRBJ1-5; weak D call: TRBD1 (6 bases). Germline V CDR1 and CDR2: SGHTA, FQGNSA. The CDR3 is 15 amino acids. Deletions cut 2 bases from V and 7 bases from J, with 15 bases between. The CDR3 region is CASSLLGGAGQPQHF. CDR3 coding DNA: TGTGCCAGCAGCTTATTGGGGGGGGCAGGCCAGCCCCAGCATTTT.

The rearrangement links TRBV28 to TRBJ2-1, with a weak D call TRBD2 (5 bases). V was clipped by 6 bases and J by 4 bases, with 13 bases between them. Per the germline V gene, CDR1 is MDHEN and CDR2 is SYDVKM. The CDR3 has 14 amino acids. DNA of the CDR3: TGTGCCAGCAGGAGGGAGCCCAATTACAATGAGCAGTTCTTC. Protein sequence: CASRREPNYNEQFF.

The J gene is TRBJ2-5, the V gene TRBV5-1; the match to TRBD1 covers 10 bases. This CDR3 region has 15 residues. Trimming removed 1 base from V and 5 bases from J; junction bases left unmatched: 5. Germline V gene data show CDR1 as SGHRS and CDR2 as YFSETQ. CDR3 protein: CASSLRQGAAETQYF. The CDR3 coding sequence is TGCGCCAGCAGCTTGAGACAGGGGGCGGCGGAGACCCAGTACTTC.

The chain has TRBV3-1 (or the pseudogene TRBV3-2) and TRBJ2-7, with a weak D call TRBD2 (7 bases). The V end was cut by 3 bases, the J end by 4 bases, with 16 bases between. This CDR3 contains 15 residues. The germline V gene encodes CDR1 LGHDT and CDR2 YNNKEL (reference sequence). The CDR3 sequence is CASSQAGARSYEQYF. The DNA of the CDR3 is TGTGCCAGCAGCCAGGCGGGGGCGAGGAGTTACGAGCAGTACTTC.

The chain has TRBV29-1 and TRBJ2-1, with D possibly matching TRBD1 (5 bases). Germline V gene lookup returns CDR1 SQVTM and CDR2 ANQGSEA. The V and J ends lost 6 bases and 1 base respectively, with 16 bases between them. CDR3 length: 15 amino acids. Here the CDR3 reads CSVLGRPKSYNEQFF. In nucleotides, the CDR3 is TGCAGCGTCCTGGGGCGTCCTAAATCCTACAATGAGCAGTTCTTC.